The 20 T cell receptor beta chains given below trace back to one sample, sequenced in a study of cytomegalovirus exposure and HLA in healthy donors. Researchers ran the PCR with 60 Vbeta and 13 Jbeta primers. The method was immunoSEQ multiplex PCR; TCRdb's version includes in-frame clones alone and lacks a portion of them. The sample consists of approximately 150,000 clones, 70% to 85% of them appearing once. Specimen: PBMCs. Every receptor here comes from a human donor in good health.

The V gene is TRBV18, the J gene TRBJ1-6, with TRBD1 matching over 7 bases. Germline V CDR1 and CDR2: KGHSH, LQKENI. Trimming removed 4 bases from V and 8 bases from J; junction bases left unmatched: 8. The CDR3 totals 15 residues. The CDR3 sequence: CASSLPRDRDSPLHF. The DNA for the CDR3 is TGTGCCAGCTCACTACCTAGGGACAGAGATTCACCCCTCCACTTT.

This clone was recorded a few times. The chain combines TRBV5-1 with TRBJ1-1, with D perhaps TRBD1 (6 bases). This CDR3 is built from 15 residues. Between the trimmed V and J ends, which lost 4 bases and 0 bases, there was a span of 13 bases. Germline V gives CDR1 SGHRS, CDR2 YFSETQ. This chain's CDR3 is CASSLTTGLNTEAFF. DNA of the CDR3: TGCGCCAGCAGCCTGACGACAGGATTGAACACTGAAGCTTTCTTT.

The rearrangement uses TRBV7-9 and TRBJ2-3, with 11 bases identical to TRBD2. Germline V lookup: CDR1 SEHNR, CDR2 FQNEAQ (reference sequence). The junction had 7 bases not matched to a gene; V was cut back by 4 bases and J by 4 bases. This CDR3 has 16 amino acids. The CDR3 loop is CASSYGIAGGSDTQYF. CDR3 bases: TGTGCCAGCAGCTACGGGATAGCGGGGGGGTCAGATACGCAGTATTTT.

The chain recombines TRBV2 with TRBJ1-1; 8 bases match TRBD1. There are 19 residues in the CDR3. J was trimmed by 4 bases and V by 1 base; bases with no gene match: 17. The V gene's germline CDR1 is SNHLY and CDR2 FYNNEI. The CDR3 bases are TGTGCCAGCAGTGAAGTTTCTAGGGCAGGGGGCCTCAGAGGCACTGAAGCTTTCTTT. Translation: CASSEVSRAGGLRGTEAFF.

The chain employs TRBV27 and TRBJ2-7; possibly TRBD1 for D (6 bases). Germline V CDR1 and CDR2: MNHEY, SMNVEV (reference sequence). Trimming pared 4 bases from V and 1 base from J, leaving 8 bases between. This CDR3 is built from 13 residues. The chain's CDR3 is CASSWGLSYEQYF. The CDR3 nucleotides are TGTGCCAGCAGTTGGGGGCTTTCCTACGAGCAGTACTTC.

This rearrangement joins TRBV29-1 to TRBJ1-2; D not certain. The CDR3 consists of 11 residues. Germline V CDR1 and CDR2: SQVTM, ANQGSEA. Deletions cut 1 base from V and 6 bases from J, with 6 bases between. This CDR3 is CSVEGAHGYTF. The CDR3 region has the DNA TGCAGCGTTGAAGGCGCGCATGGCTACACCTTC.

The genes are TRBV4-1 and TRBJ2-7, with a tentative D call TRBD1 (5 bases). This CDR3 comprises 14 residues. V gave up 1 base and J gave up 0 bases, with 7 bases separating them. Germline V lookup: CDR1 MGHRA, CDR2 YSYEKL. The CDR3 sequence: CASSQVDNSYEQYF. DNA of the CDR3: TGCGCCAGCAGCCAAGTGGACAACTCCTACGAGCAGTACTTC.

The sample holds one count of this clone. The chain is built from TRBV25-1 and TRBJ1-5; tentative D call: TRBD1 (5 bases). Germline V CDR1 and CDR2: MGHDK, SYGVNS. This CDR3 comprises 15 residues. Trimming removed 1 base at V and 2 bases at J, with 9 bases between. The CDR3 DNA follows: TGTGCCAGCAGTGAATCCGGCAGGGGCAATCAGCCCCAGCATTTT. It encodes CASSESGRGNQPQHF.

The chain has TRBV15 and TRBJ1-2; D might be TRBD1 (6 bases). There are 15 residues in the CDR3. Germline loops: CDR1 LNHNV, CDR2 YYDKDF (reference sequence). Trimming left V 0 bases short and J 5 bases short, with 13 bases between. The CDR3 nucleotides read TGTGCCACCAGCAGAGATACTGGACAGCTGTATGGCTACACCTTC. This sequence encodes CATSRDTGQLYGYTF.

This clone was seen a few times. The chain carries TRBV5-8 and TRBJ1-2; 7 positions agree with TRBD1. The CDR3 is 13 residues long. V gave up 4 bases and J gave up 4 bases; unmatched junction bases: 4. In germline, CDR1 is SGHTS, CDR2 YDEGEE. The CDR3 nucleotides are TGTGCCAGCAGCGCGGGACAGCTCTATGGCTACACCTTC. This gives the protein CASSAGQLYGYTF.

The V gene is TRBV27, the J gene TRBJ1-1; D is possibly TRBD1 (5 bases). In germline, CDR1 is MNHEY, CDR2 SMNVEV (reference sequence). CDR3 length: 16 amino acids. V lost 2 bases, J lost 1 base, and 14 bases lay in between. This chain's CDR3 is CASSLRFLDTNTEAFF. CDR3 bases: TGTGCCAGCAGTTTACGATTCTTGGACACGAACACTGAAGCTTTCTTT.

The chain couples TRBV2 to TRBJ1-2; D may be TRBD1 (5 bases). Germline-derived CDR1 and CDR2 are SNHLY and FYNNEI. CDR3 length: 13 residues. V lost 2 bases to trimming and J lost 8 bases, with 12 bases between them. The CDR3 DNA sequence: TGTGCCAGCAGTGAAACTGGGGCTCGAGGCTACACCTTC. Translated, it gives CASSETGARGYTF.

In this sample, this clone turned up a few times. This chain joins TRBV18 and TRBJ1-2, with 8 bases aligning to TRBD1. Trimming removed 1 base from V and 7 bases from J; junction bases left unmatched: 14. CDR3 length: 17 amino acids. Germline CDR1 and CDR2: KGHSH and LQKENI. The CDR3 region is CASSPQTIRTGRSGYTF. Here the CDR3 DNA reads TGTGCCAGCTCACCACAAACAATACGGACAGGGAGGTCTGGCTACACCTTC.

This clone was detected only once. The chain carries TRBV5-1 and TRBJ1-1; the match to TRBD1 covers 8 bases. The CDR3 has 15 amino acids. The germline gives CDR1 SGHRS, CDR2 YFSETQ. V trimming: 4 bases; J trimming: 3 bases; junction bases outside the gene matches: 8. The CDR3 DNA follows: TGCGCCAGCAGCGCCCAGGGGGCGAAGGACACTGAAGCTTTCTTT. This codes for CASSAQGAKDTEAFF.

The chain couples TRBV7-9 to TRBJ2-1; D possibly corresponds to TRBD2 (6 bases). This CDR3 contains 15 residues. V shed 5 bases and J shed 0 bases, with 11 bases lying between them. Germline values: CDR1 SEHNR, CDR2 FQNEAQ (reference sequence). The CDR3 region is CASSQAGISYNEQFF. CDR3 sequence (DNA): TGTGCCAGCAGCCAGGCGGGAATCTCCTACAATGAGCAGTTCTTC.

The V and J genes are TRBV7-9 and TRBJ2-3; TRBD1 might be the D (5 bases). The CDR3 totals 14 residues. Germline V CDR1 and CDR2: SEHNR, FQNEAQ (reference sequence). V was shortened by 3 bases and J by 0 bases, with 7 bases between the two germline ends. The CDR3 is CASSLGQSTDTQYF. In nucleotides, the CDR3 is TGTGCCAGCAGCTTGGGGCAGAGCACAGATACGCAGTATTTT.

The V and J genes are TRBV2 and TRBJ1-2; a possible D gene is TRBD1 (6 bases). The CDR3 is 13 residues long. Germline CDR1 SNHLY, CDR2 FYNNEI. The germline V and J ends were trimmed by 7 bases and 7 bases, with 16 bases remaining between them. The CDR3 DNA is TGTGCCAGCACCGGAGAGGGGGTTGGTGGCTACACCTTC. Translating it yields CASTGEGVGGYTF. Full variable domain (outside the CDR3, taken from reference TRBV2 and TRBJ1-2): EPEVTQTPSHQVTQMGQEVILRCVPISNHLYFYWYRQILGQKVEFLVSFYNNEISEKSEIFDDQFSVERPDGSNFTLKIRSTKLEDSAMYFCASTGEGVGGYTFGSGTRLTVV.

This clone has a single count. The J gene is TRBJ1-5, the V gene TRBV18; D ambiguous. V was cut by 0 bases and J by 0 bases, with 9 bases left in between. The CDR3 runs to 16 residues. Germline CDR1 KGHSH, CDR2 LQKENI. The CDR3 sequence: CASSPPGLYSNQPQHF. The CDR3 DNA sequence: TGTGCCAGCTCACCACCTGGTCTCTATAGCAATCAGCCCCAGCATTTT.

This clone was seen once. The chain joins TRBV7-2 to TRBJ1-2, with D perhaps TRBD1 (6 bases). CDR3 length: 14 residues. The ends were cut back, 6 bases at V and 3 bases at J, with 14 bases in the middle. Per germline, CDR1 SGHTA and CDR2 FQGNSA. The CDR3 sequence: CASRPPAGDYGYTF. Here the CDR3 DNA reads TGTGCCAGCAGGCCCCCAGCAGGGGACTATGGCTACACCTTC.

The chain carries TRBV7-2 and TRBJ2-7, with 9 bases lining up with TRBD1. The CDR3 consists of 15 residues. Per germline, CDR1 SGHTA and CDR2 FQGNSA. V trimming: 5 bases; J trimming: 4 bases; junction bases outside the gene matches: 9. The CDR3 DNA sequence: TGTGCCAGCAGCCTGGAAGGGACAGGGTTGTACGAGCAGTACTTC. It translates to CASSLEGTGLYEQYF.